The source of this TCR beta chain is a study of glioma-infiltrating T cells. TCR alpha and beta CDR3 regions were amplified from RNA using iRepertoire nested multiplex PCR. TCRdb analysed the multiplex PCR reads with MiXCR anew, one entry per CDR3 protein. The sample lists some 40,000 distinct CDR3 sequences; about 20% were seen once. This clonotype showed up just once. This CDR3 has 15 amino acids. V lost 4 bases to trimming and J lost 2 bases; unmatched junction nucleotides: 8. CDR1 is SGHRS and CDR2 is YFSETQ in the germline V gene. The TCR originated in a human donor with low-grade glioma or glioblastoma, undergoing nonglioma brain surgery, or in good health (not recorded which). This chain links TRBV5-1 with TRBJ2-5; TRBD1 matches 7 bases. Sample: glioma tissue, nonneoplastic brain tissue, or PBMCs (not recorded which). CDR3 sequence: CASSHGTVGQETQYF. The CDR3 DNA is TGCGCCAGCAGCCACGGGACAGTCGGGCAAGAGACCCAGTACTTC.